Given below is one T cell receptor beta chain in context. Its matching antigen is unknown. Germline values: CDR1 MNHNS, CDR2 SASEGT. This CDR3 spans 15 amino acids. Trimming cost V 1 base and J 8 bases; bases outside gene matches: 4. This record comes from a study of shared clonotypes between healthy human individuals. At the level of the study: Donors were a couple of women and a few men aged 18 to 49. Study results and limitations: Genetic and exposure-history diversity was limited by the few donors.

Clones were read by immunoSEQ multiplex PCR, and TCRdb kept only the in-frame ones, dropping some. The repertoire includes some 2.1 million clones, 85% to 95% of them detected once, and 0.1% to 0.15% sits in the top ten. The sequenced sample was naive CD4+ T cells sorted from blood. This sample's subset: CD45RA+ positively selected. The chain employs TRBV6-1 and TRBJ1-4, with 10 nucleotides matching TRBD1. The sequence derives from a man aged 18 to 30 in good health. The CDR3 nucleotides read TGTGCCAGCAGTGAAGATGGGACAGGGGTCGAAAAACTGTTTTTT. This translates into CASSEDGTGVEKLFF.